Listed below are T cell receptor beta chains from one sample, sequenced in a study of T cells in localized non-small cell lung cancer. This table comes from immunoSEQ multiplex PCR, and its TCRdb copy is limited to in-frame clones, with some not included. The table records some 64,000 clones, 85% to 90% of them present only once. Source: peripheral blood, taken before any cancer treatment. The receptors here all came from a woman aged 40-69 years with stage I lung adenocarcinoma. Both conserved end residues are part of each CDR3. D genes are given only for firm matches. Clone size, where shown, is once, few, many, or a class for clones that have expanded.

j_gene: TRBJ1-2; v_gene: TRBV7-8; d_gene: TRBD1; abundance: -; CDR3nt: TGTGCCAGCAGCTTAGGTGGGGCAGGGGGAAGTTATGGCTACACCTTC; CDR3aa: CASSLGGAGGSYGYTF
j_gene: TRBJ2-7; v_gene: TRBV7-2; d_gene: -; abundance: -; CDR3nt: TGTGCCAGCAGCTTAGCGGTCGGCGAGCAGTACTTC; CDR3aa: CASSLAVGEQYF
j_gene: TRBJ1-3; v_gene: TRBV5-1; d_gene: -; abundance: -; CDR3nt: TGCGCCAGCAGCTTGGTTGCTTCTGGAAACACCATATATTTT; CDR3aa: CASSLVASGNTIYF
j_gene: TRBJ1-1; v_gene: TRBV18; d_gene: -; abundance: once; CDR3nt: TGTGCCAGCTCACAAGAGGCCCTTAGAAACACTGAAGCTTTCTTT; CDR3aa: CASSQEALRNTEAFF
j_gene: TRBJ2-6; v_gene: TRBV6-5; d_gene: -; abundance: -; CDR3nt: TGTGCCAGCAGTTCCTCAGGACCTGGGGCCAACGTCCTGACTTTC; CDR3aa: CASSSSGPGANVLTF
j_gene: TRBJ2-2; v_gene: TRBV29-1; d_gene: -; abundance: once; CDR3nt: TGCAGCGTTGTCGAGACAGCGAACACCGGGGAGCTGTTTTTT; CDR3aa: CSVVETANTGELFF
j_gene: TRBJ1-1; v_gene: TRBV9; d_gene: -; abundance: -; CDR3nt: TGTGCCAGCAGCGTAGTGCCGTCAGGGCACACTGAAGCTTTCTTT; CDR3aa: CASSVVPSGHTEAFF
j_gene: TRBJ2-7; v_gene: TRBV5-1; d_gene: -; abundance: -; CDR3nt: TGCGCCAGCAGCTTGGGAGACCCCGGCTACGAGCAGTACTTC; CDR3aa: CASSLGDPGYEQYF
j_gene: TRBJ2-5; v_gene: TRBV7-6; d_gene: -; abundance: -; CDR3nt: TGTGCCAGCAGCTTAGTGGTGGGACAAGAGACCCAGTACTTC; CDR3aa: CASSLVVGQETQYF
j_gene: TRBJ1-1; v_gene: TRBV7-2; d_gene: TRBD1; abundance: -; CDR3nt: TGTGCCAGCAGCGCACAGGGGGCGGGAACTGAAGCTTTCTTT; CDR3aa: CASSAQGAGTEAFF
j_gene: TRBJ1-5; v_gene: TRBV19; d_gene: -; abundance: -; CDR3nt: TGTGCCAGTAGTATTTCAGGGGACAATCAGCCCCAGCATTTT; CDR3aa: CASSISGDNQPQHF